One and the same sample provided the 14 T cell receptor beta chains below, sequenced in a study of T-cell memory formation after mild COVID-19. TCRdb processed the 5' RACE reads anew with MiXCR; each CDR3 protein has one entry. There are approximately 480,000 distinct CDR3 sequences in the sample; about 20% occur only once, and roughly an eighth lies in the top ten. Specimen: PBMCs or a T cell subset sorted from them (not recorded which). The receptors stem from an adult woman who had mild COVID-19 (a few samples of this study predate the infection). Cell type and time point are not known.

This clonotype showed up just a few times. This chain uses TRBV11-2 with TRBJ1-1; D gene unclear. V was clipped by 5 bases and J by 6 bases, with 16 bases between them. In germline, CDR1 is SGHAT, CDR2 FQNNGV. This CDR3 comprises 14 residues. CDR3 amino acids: CASSPTERIAEAFF. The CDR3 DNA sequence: TGTGCCAGCAGCCCGACCGAGCGTATTGCTGAAGCTTTCTTT. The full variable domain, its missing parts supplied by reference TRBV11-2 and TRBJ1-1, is EAGVAQSPRYKIIEKRQSVAFWCNPISGHATLYWYQQILGQGPKLLIQFQNNGVVDDSQLPKDRFSAERLKGVDSTLKIQPAKLEDSAVYLCASSPTERIAEAFFGQGTRLTVV.

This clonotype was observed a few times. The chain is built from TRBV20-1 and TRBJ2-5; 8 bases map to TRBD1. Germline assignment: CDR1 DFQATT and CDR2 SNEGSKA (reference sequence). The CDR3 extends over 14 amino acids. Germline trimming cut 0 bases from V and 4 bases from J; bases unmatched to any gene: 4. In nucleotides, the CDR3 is TGCAGTGCTAGAGACGGACAGGGACCAGAGACCCAGTACTTC. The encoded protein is CSARDGQGPETQYF.

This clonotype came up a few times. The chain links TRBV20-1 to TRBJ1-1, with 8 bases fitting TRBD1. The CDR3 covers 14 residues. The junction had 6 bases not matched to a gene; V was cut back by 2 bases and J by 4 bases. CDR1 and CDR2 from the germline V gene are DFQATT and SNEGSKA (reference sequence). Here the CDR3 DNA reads TGCAGTGCTAGATCGGGACAGGAGGGCACTGAAGCTTTCTTT. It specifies CSARSGQEGTEAFF.

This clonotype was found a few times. As DNA, the CDR3 is TGCAGTGCTAGAGACCAGGCAACTAATGAAAAACTGTTTTTT. It is translated as CSARDQATNEKLFF. V gene TRBV20-1 combines with J gene TRBJ1-4; D gene unclear. This CDR3 has 14 amino acids. V was pared by 0 bases and J by 0 bases, with 5 bases between. The germline CDR1 and CDR2 sequences are DFQATT and SNEGSKA (reference sequence).

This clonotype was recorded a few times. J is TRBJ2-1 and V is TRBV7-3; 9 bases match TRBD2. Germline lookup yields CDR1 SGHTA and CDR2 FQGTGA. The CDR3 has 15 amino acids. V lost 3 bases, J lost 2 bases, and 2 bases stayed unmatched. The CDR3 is CASSFGGGAYNEQFF. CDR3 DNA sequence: TGTGCCAGCAGCTTTGGCGGGGGGGCCTACAATGAGCAGTTCTTC. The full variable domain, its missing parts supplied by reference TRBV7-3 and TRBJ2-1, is GAGVSQTPSNKVTEKGKYVELRCDPISGHTALYWYRQSLGQGPEFLIYFQGTGAADDSGLPNDRFFAVRPEGSVSTLKIQRTERGDSAVYLCASSFGGGAYNEQFFGPGTRLTVL.

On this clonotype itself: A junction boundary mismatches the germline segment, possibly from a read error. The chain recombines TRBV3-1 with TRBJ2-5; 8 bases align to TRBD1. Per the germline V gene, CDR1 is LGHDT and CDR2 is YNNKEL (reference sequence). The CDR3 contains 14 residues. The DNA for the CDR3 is TGTGCCGGCAGCCAAGCTGGACAGGGAGAGACCCAGTACTTC. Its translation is CAGSQAGQGETQYF.

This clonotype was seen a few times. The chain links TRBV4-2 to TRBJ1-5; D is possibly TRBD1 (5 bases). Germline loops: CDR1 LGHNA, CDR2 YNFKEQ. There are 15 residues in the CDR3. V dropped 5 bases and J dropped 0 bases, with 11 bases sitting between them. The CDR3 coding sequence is TGTGCCAGCAGCAGGACACTGTATAGCAATCAGCCCCAGCATTTT. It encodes CASSRTLYSNQPQHF.

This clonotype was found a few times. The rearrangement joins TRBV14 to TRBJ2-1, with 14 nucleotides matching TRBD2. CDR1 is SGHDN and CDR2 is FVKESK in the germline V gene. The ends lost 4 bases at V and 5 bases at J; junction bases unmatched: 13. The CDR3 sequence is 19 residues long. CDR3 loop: CASSRGGTSGRKANNEQFF. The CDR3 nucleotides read TGTGCCAGCAGCCGAGGAGGGACTAGCGGGAGAAAGGCGAACAATGAGCAGTTCTTC.

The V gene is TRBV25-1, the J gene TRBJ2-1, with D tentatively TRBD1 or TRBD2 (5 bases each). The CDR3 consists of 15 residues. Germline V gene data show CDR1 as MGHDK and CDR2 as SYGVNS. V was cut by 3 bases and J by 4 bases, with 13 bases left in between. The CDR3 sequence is CASSDPGTTYNEQFF. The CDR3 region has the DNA TGTGCCAGCAGTGACCCCGGGACCACTTACAATGAGCAGTTCTTC. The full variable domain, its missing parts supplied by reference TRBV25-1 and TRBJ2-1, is EADIYQTPRYLVIGTGKKITLECSQTMGHDKMYWYQQDPGMELHLIHYSYGVNSTEKGDLSSESTVSRIRTEHFPLTLESARPSHTSQYLCASSDPGTTYNEQFFGPGTRLTVL.

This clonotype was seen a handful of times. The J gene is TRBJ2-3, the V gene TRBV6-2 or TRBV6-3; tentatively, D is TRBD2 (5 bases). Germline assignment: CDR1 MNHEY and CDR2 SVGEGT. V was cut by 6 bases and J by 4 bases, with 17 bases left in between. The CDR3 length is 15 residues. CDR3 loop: CASSPIQSRADTQYF. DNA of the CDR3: TGTGCCAGCAGCCCCATCCAGTCGCGGGCAGATACGCAGTATTTT.

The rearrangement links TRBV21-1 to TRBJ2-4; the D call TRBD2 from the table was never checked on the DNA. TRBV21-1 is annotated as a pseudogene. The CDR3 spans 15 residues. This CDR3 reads CASSNTSGAKNIQYF. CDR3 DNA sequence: TGTGCCAGCAGCAACACTAGCGGGGCCAAAAACATTCAGTACTTC.

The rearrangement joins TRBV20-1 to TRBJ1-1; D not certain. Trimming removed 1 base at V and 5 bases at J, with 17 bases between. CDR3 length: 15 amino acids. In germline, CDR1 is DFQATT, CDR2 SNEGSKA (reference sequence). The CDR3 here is CSARGSGSSSTEAFF. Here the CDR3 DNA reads TGCAGTGCTAGAGGGTCTGGCAGTTCGAGTACTGAAGCTTTCTTT.

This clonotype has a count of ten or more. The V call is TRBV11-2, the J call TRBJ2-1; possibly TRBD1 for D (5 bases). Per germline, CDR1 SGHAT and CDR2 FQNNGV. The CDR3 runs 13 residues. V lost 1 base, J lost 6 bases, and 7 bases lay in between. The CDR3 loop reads CASSLGRGNEQFF. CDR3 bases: TGTGCCAGCAGCTTAGGTAGGGGCAATGAGCAGTTCTTC.

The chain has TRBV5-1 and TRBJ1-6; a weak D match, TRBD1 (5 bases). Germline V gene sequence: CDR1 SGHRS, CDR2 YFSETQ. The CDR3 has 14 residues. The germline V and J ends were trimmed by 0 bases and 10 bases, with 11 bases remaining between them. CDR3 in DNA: TGCGCCAGCAGCTTGGTGGGGGATGGCTCACCCCTCCACTTT. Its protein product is CASSLVGDGSPLHF.